These T cell receptor beta chains were read from a single sample in a study of T cell repertoires in cytomegalovirus infection. TCRdb reanalysed the reads using MiXCR and keeps one entry per CDR3 protein. Among around 530,000 distinct CDR3 sequences listed, around a quarter were seen once. The sample taken for sequencing was PBMCs. These receptors came from a human donor in good health (CMV status not recorded). Some clones in this sample may be carry-over from other donors' samples. CDR3s include the opening cysteine and the closing phenylalanine or tryptophan. The D gene is left open where the match is weak. A row's size may be missing; if present it is once, few, many or a size class.

abundance	j_gene	v_gene	d_gene	CDR3nt	CDR3aa
many	TRBJ2-1	TRBV7-2	TRBD1	TGTGCCAGCAGCTTAGACCCAGGGGGCGGTGAGCAGTTCTTC	CASSLDPGGGEQFF
NA	TRBJ2-1	TRBV5-8	TRBD2	TGTGCCAGCAGTCCGGGACTAGCGATGTACAATGAGCAGTTCTTC	CASSPGLAMYNEQFF
NA	TRBJ2-1	TRBV7-2	TRBD2	TGTGCCAGCAAGGCTGGACTAGCGGACAATGAGCAGTTCTTC	CASKAGLADNEQFF
NA	TRBJ1-6	TRBV28	NA	TGTGCCAGCAGTGTGGGTTGGTCCTCCCCACCTTATAATTCACCCCTCCACTTT	CASSVGWSSPPYNSPLHF
NA	TRBJ2-1	TRBV12-3/TRBV12-4	TRBD2	TGTGCCAGCAGTTTAGGAACTAGCGCAAACAATGAGCAGTTCTTC	CASSLGTSANNEQFF
NA	TRBJ1-2	TRBV7-9	NA	TGTGCCAGCACCTCGACAGGTCCGATCGGCAACACCTTC	CASTSTGPIGNTF
NA	TRBJ1-5	TRBV30	NA	TGTGCCTGGAGTGGGGGGTTGGATCAGCCCCAGCATTTT	CAWSGGLDQPQHF
NA	TRBJ2-3	TRBV7-6	NA	TGTGCCAGCAGCACCGAGTCTATGGTCACCACAGATACGCAGTATTTT	CASSTESMVTTDTQYF
many	TRBJ1-1	TRBV7-9	NA	TGTGCCAGCAGCCTTGAGGGGGGAGCTTTCTTT	CASSLEGGAFF
few	TRBJ2-1	TRBV5-1	NA	TGCGCCAGCAGGTGGAGGGAATCCTACAATGAGCAGTTCTTC	CASRWRESYNEQFF
NA	TRBJ2-7	TRBV4-1	TRBD2	TGCGCCAGCAGCCAAGCGGGACTAGCGGGACGATCCGCTGCCGAGCAGTACTTC	CASSQAGLAGRSAAEQYF
NA	TRBJ2-5	TRBV7-6	TRBD2	TGTGCCAGCAGCTACACACAGCGGGGGGAGACCCAGTACTTC	CASSYTQRGETQYF
many	TRBJ2-1	TRBV7-8	TRBD2	TGTGCCAGCAGCAAACTTTTTGGGGGGGAAAACAATGAGCAGTTCTTC	CASSKLFGGENNEQFF
few	TRBJ2-7	TRBV27	NA	TGTGCCAGCAGTTTAGAACAGTCTGTCCCCTACGAGCAGTACTTC	CASSLEQSVPYEQYF
few	TRBJ1-6	TRBV20-1	NA	TGCAGTGCTAGTGGGCAGGGGAATAATTCACCCCTCCACTTT	CSASGQGNNSPLHF
few	TRBJ2-5	TRBV20-1	NA	TGCAGTGCTAGAGATACTTGGGTGGAGACCCAGTACTTC	CSARDTWVETQYF
once	TRBJ1-6	TRBV19	NA	TGTGCCAGTACCCAATCCGGGCGGTACTCACCCCTCCACTTT	CASTQSGRYSPLHF
NA	TRBJ1-2	TRBV4-1	NA	TGCGCCAGCGGGGCGGGGGCCTGGGATGGCTACACCTTC	CASGAGAWDGYTF
NA	TRBJ1-6	TRBV14	NA	TGTGCCAGCAGCCAAGGCCGCTCCTATAATTCACCCCTCCACTTT	CASSQGRSYNSPLHF
few	TRBJ1-1	TRBV10-3	TRBD1	TGTGCCATCAGGGGACAGGGGAACACTGAAGCTTTCTTT	CAIRGQGNTEAFF
NA	TRBJ2-1	TRBV9	NA	TGTGCCAGCAGCCCCCACTTTAATGAGCAGTTCTTC	CASSPHFNEQFF
NA	TRBJ2-6	TRBV7-2	NA	TGTGCCAGCAGCTTTGTGTCTGGGGCCAACGTCCTGACTTTC	CASSFVSGANVLTF
many	TRBJ2-3	TRBV7-6	NA	TGTGCCAGCAGCCTCCGTGGTGACGAAACTAGCACAGATACGCAGTATTTT	CASSLRGDETSTDTQYF
many	TRBJ2-3	TRBV29-1	TRBD2	TGCAGCGCTACCGGACTAGCGGGAGCTAGCACAGATACGCAGTATTTT	CSATGLAGASTDTQYF
many	TRBJ2-6	TRBV7-8	NA	TGTGCCAGCAGCTTCGGTGGGGCGCAAGGGGCCAACGTCCTGACTTTC	CASSFGGAQGANVLTF
few	TRBJ2-3	TRBV2	NA	TGTGCCAGCAGTGGCTTTGGTCGGGAGTCCAGAGATACGCAGTATTTT	CASSGFGRESRDTQYF
NA	TRBJ2-5	TRBV5-1	NA	TGCGCCAGCAGCGTAGGGACACCGATCCAAGAGACCCAGTACTTC	CASSVGTPIQETQYF
NA	TRBJ2-1	TRBV7-3	NA	TGTGCCAGCAGCGCATCTAGGGAGAATGAGCAGTTCTTC	CASSASRENEQFF
many	TRBJ1-5	TRBV25-1	NA	TGTGCCAGCAGTGAACAGGGTTGGAATCAGCCCCAGCATTTT	CASSEQGWNQPQHF
NA	TRBJ1-1	TRBV6-4	NA	TGTGCCAGCAGTGCCAATGAGAACACTGAAGCTTTCTTT	CASSANENTEAFF
NA	TRBJ2-2	TRBV15	TRBD2	TGTGCCACCTGGACTAGCAGCACCGGGGAGCTGTTTTTT	CATWTSSTGELFF
many	TRBJ2-7	TRBV7-2	NA	TGTGCCAGCAGCTTGGGGGGGCAGTCATACTACGAGCAGTACTTC	CASSLGGQSYYEQYF
NA	TRBJ1-1	TRBV6-6	NA	TGTGCCAGCACCTTAGGGGAAAAGACTGAAGCTTTCTTT	CASTLGEKTEAFF
many	TRBJ1-6	TRBV7-2	TRBD1	TGTGCCAGCAACGACCCAGGGGGCGGTGGTTCACCCCTCCACTTT	CASNDPGGGGSPLHF
NA	TRBJ1-2	TRBV4-3	NA	TGCGCCAGCAGCCGATCGAGGTTTGACTATGGCTACACCTTC	CASSRSRFDYGYTF
once	TRBJ1-2	TRBV30	TRBD1	TGTGCCTGTCAGGGGGCTTATCAACCCATTAGCTATGGCTACACCTTC	CACQGAYQPISYGYTF
few	TRBJ1-5	TRBV28	NA	TGTGCCAGCAGTTTCATCCTAGGGGTTCAGCCCCAGCATTTT	CASSFILGVQPQHF
few	TRBJ2-3	TRBV7-6	TRBD2	TGTGCCAGCAGCTTATCGGCGGGAGGGCAAGGGGGCACAGATACGCAGTATTTT	CASSLSAGGQGGTDTQYF
NA	TRBJ2-1	TRBV20-1	TRBD2	TGCAGTGCTACGCGGACTAGCGGGAGGATAGATGAGCAGTTCTTC	CSATRTSGRIDEQFF
NA	TRBJ1-2	TRBV2	NA	TGTGCCAGCAGTGAAATGGGTCCTGGCTACACCTTC	CASSEMGPGYTF
NA	TRBJ2-7	TRBV7-9	TRBD2	TGTGCCAGCAGTAAGGGGGTGGCGGGAGGGTCCCCCTACGAGCAGTACTTC	CASSKGVAGGSPYEQYF
NA	TRBJ1-4	TRBV20-1	NA	TGCAGTGCTCCTCGAGGAGGGATGGCTAATGAAAAACTGTTTTTT	CSAPRGGMANEKLFF
NA	TRBJ2-3	TRBV29-1	NA	TGCAGCGTTGTACTGGAGAACACAGATACGCAGTATTTT	CSVVLENTDTQYF
few	TRBJ2-3	TRBV18	TRBD2	TGTGCCAGCTCACCATGGGGGCGGGAGGCCACAGATACGCAGTATTTT	CASSPWGREATDTQYF
NA	TRBJ2-3	TRBV7-2	NA	TGTGCCAGCGGAAGGGGGGGGGGAGCCACAGATACGCAGTATTTT	CASGRGGGATDTQYF
NA	TRBJ2-2	TRBV10-3	NA	TGTGCCATCAGTGATTCCAACACCGGGGAGCTGTTTTTT	CAISDSNTGELFF
NA	TRBJ1-1	TRBV15	TRBD1	TGTGCCACCCATGGACAGGGGGTCACTGAAGCTTTCTTT	CATHGQGVTEAFF
NA	TRBJ1-5	TRBV28	NA	TGTGCCAGCAGCGAGGAGTTTAATCAGCCCCAGCATTTT	CASSEEFNQPQHF
NA	TRBJ2-1	TRBV30	NA	TGTGCCTGGAGCGCTGGACTGGGGGAGCAGTTCTTC	CAWSAGLGEQFF